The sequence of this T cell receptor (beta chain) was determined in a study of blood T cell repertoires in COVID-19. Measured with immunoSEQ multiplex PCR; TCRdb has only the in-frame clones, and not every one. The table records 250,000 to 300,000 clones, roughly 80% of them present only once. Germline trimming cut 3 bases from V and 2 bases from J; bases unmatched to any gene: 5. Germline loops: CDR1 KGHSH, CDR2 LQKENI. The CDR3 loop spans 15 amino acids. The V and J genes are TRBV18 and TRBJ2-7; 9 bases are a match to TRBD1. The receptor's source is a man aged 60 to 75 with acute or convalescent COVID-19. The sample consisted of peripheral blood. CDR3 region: CASSPMGQGPYEQYF. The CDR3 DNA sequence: TGTGCCAGCTCACCCATGGGACAGGGACCCTACGAGCAGTACTTC.